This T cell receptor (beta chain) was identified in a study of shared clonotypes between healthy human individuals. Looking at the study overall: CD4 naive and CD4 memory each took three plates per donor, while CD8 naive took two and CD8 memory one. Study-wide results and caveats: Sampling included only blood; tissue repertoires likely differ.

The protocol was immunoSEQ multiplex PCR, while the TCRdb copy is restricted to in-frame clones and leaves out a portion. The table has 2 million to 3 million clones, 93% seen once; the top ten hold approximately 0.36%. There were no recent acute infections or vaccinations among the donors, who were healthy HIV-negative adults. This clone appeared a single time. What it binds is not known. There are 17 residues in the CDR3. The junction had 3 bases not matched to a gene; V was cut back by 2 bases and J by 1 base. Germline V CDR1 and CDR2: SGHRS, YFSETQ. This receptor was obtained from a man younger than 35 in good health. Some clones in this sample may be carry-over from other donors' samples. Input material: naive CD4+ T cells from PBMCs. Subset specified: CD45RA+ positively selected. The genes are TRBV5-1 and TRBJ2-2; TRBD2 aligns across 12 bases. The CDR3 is CASSFLGLAGNTGELFF. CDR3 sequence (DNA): TGCGCCAGCAGCTTCTTGGGACTAGCGGGGAACACCGGGGAGCTGTTTTTT.